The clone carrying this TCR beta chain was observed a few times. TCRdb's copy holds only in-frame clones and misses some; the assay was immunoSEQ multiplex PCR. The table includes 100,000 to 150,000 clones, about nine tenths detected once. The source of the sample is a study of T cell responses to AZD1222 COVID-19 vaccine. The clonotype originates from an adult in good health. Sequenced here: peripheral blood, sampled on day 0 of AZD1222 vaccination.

As DNA, the CDR3 is TGTGCCAGCAGTTTTGCACTGGGCGGGGTGGGGGAGCTGTTTTTT. This gives the protein CASSFALGGVGELFF. The chain couples TRBV28 to TRBJ2-2, with D maybe TRBD2 (6 bases). The CDR3 spans 15 residues. The V end lost 3 bases, the J end lost 8 bases, and 16 bases lay between the germline ends. Germline-derived CDR1 and CDR2 are MDHEN and SYDVKM. Full variable domain (rest looked up from reference TRBV28 and TRBJ2-2): DVKVTQSSRYLVKRTGEKVFLECVQDMDHENMFWYRQDPGLGLRLIYFSYDVKMKEKGDIPEGYSVSREKKERFSLILESASTNQTSMYLCASSFALGGVGELFFGEGSRLTVL.